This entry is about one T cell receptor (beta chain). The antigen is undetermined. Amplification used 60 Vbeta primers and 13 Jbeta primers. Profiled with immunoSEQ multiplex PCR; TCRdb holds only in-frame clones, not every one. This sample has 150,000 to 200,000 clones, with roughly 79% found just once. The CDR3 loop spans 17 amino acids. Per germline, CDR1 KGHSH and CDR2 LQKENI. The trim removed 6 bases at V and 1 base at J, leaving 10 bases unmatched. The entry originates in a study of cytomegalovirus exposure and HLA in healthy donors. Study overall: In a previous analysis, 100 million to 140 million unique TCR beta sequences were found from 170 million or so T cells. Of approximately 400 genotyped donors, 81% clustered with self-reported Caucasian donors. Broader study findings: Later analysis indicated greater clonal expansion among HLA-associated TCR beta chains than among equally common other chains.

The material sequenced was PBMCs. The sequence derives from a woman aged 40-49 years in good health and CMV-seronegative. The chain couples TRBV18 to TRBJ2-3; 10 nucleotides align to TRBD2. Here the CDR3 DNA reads TGTGCCAGCTCTCCTCCCGCTAGCGGGAGTGGCACAGATACGCAGTATTTT. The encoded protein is CASSPPASGSGTDTQYF.